One sample yielded the 10 T cell receptor beta chains listed below, sequenced in a study of shared clonotypes between healthy human individuals. Generated by immunoSEQ multiplex PCR, the TCRdb table keeps only in-frame clones and is missing some. This sample has some 490,000 clones, with 70% to 85% found just once. Sequencing was performed on PBMCs. These receptors were obtained from a woman between 40 and 55 years old in good health. Some clones in this sample may be carry-over from other donors' samples.

The V and J genes are TRBV6-1 and TRBJ1-1; D is perhaps TRBD1 (6 bases). V was pared by 6 bases and J by 3 bases, with 11 bases between. In germline, CDR1 is MNHNS, CDR2 SASEGT. The CDR3 sequence is 13 residues long. CDR3 coding DNA: TGTGCCAGCAGGGACAGAAGGTACACTGAAGCTTTCTTT. Translated: CASRDRRYTEAFF.

For the CDR3, the DNA is TGTGCCAGCAGTTCCGGGACAGGGGGGTTTGGTTACCAAGAGACCCAGTACTTC. It specifies CASSSGTGGFGYQETQYF. This chain joins TRBV5-6 and TRBJ2-5, with 11 bases that match TRBD1. The V segment lost 5 bases and the J segment 0 bases; nucleotides outside the gene matches: 12. There are 18 residues in the CDR3. CDR1 and CDR2 (germline): SGHDT, YYEEEE.

This clone was seen more than once but under ten times. The V gene is TRBV20-1, the J gene TRBJ2-7; D gene ambiguous. V gave up 5 bases and J gave up 3 bases, with 8 bases separating them. Per the germline V gene, CDR1 is DFQATT and CDR2 is SNEGSKA (reference sequence). CDR3 length equals 11 residues. The chain's CDR3 is CSAVDDYEQYF. The CDR3 coding sequence is TGCAGTGCTGTGGACGACTACGAGCAGTACTTC.

The V call is TRBV21-1, the J call TRBJ2-7. TRBV21-1 is classified as a pseudogene. This CDR3 is 14 amino acids long. Written as DNA, the CDR3 is TGTGCCAGCAGCATAGGGATATTCCCCTACGAGCAGTACTTC. The encoded protein is CASSIGIFPYEQYF.

V and J are TRBV28 and TRBJ2-7; 7 bases map to TRBD1. The germline CDR1 and CDR2 sequences are MDHEN and SYDVKM. This CDR3 has 12 amino acids. Trimming cost V 10 bases and J 0 bases; bases outside gene matches: 3. CDR3 DNA sequence: TGTGCCATGACAGGGAACTCCTACGAGCAGTACTTC. Its translation: CAMTGNSYEQYF. Drawing the rest from reference TRBV28 and TRBJ2-7, the complete variable domain is DVKVTQSSRYLVKRTGEKVFLECVQDMDHENMFWYRQDPGLGLRLIYFSYDVKMKEKGDIPEGYSVSREKKERFSLILESASTNQTSMYLCAMTGNSYEQYFGPGTRLTVT.

This chain links TRBV7-3 with TRBJ2-1, with no clear D. Per the germline V gene, CDR1 is SGHTA and CDR2 is FQGTGA. Trimming pared 2 bases from V and 0 bases from J, leaving 8 bases between. CDR3 length equals 15 residues. The chain's CDR3 is CASSLLSSSYNEQFF. The CDR3 DNA reads TGTGCCAGCAGCTTATTGTCTAGCTCCTACAATGAGCAGTTCTTC.

This clone has a single count. The sample carries other DNA sequences with the same CDR3. This sequence joins TRBV18 and TRBJ1-2; D not certain. Between the trimmed V and J ends, which lost 1 base and 2 bases, there was a span of 5 bases. CDR3 length equals 13 residues. CDR1 and CDR2 (germline): KGHSH, LQKENI. The CDR3 reads CASSPRENYGYTF. The CDR3 nucleotides are TGTGCCAGCTCACCACGGGAGAACTATGGCTACACCTTC.

V and J are TRBV5-4 and TRBJ2-5; 9 bases map to TRBD2. Germline V gene sequence: CDR1 SGHNT, CDR2 YYREEE (reference sequence). This CDR3 has 16 residues. V was clipped by 3 bases and J by 11 bases; unmatched bases: 17. DNA for the CDR3: TGTGCCAGCAGCTCAGCAATAGCGGGAGCAAGGGCGGAGCAGTACTTC. Its protein is CASSSAIAGARAEQYF.

The chain is built from TRBV19 and TRBJ2-3, with 11 bases matching TRBD2. Trimming removed 2 bases from V and 3 bases from J; junction bases left unmatched: 4. Per the germline V gene, CDR1 is LNHDA and CDR2 is SQIVND (reference sequence). The CDR3 runs to 16 residues. The CDR3 here is CASSISSGRNTDTQYF. CDR3 nucleotides: TGTGCCAGTAGTATATCTAGCGGGAGGAATACAGATACGCAGTATTTT. The whole variable domain, remainder taken from reference TRBV19 and TRBJ2-3, is DGGITQSPKYLFRKEGQNVTLSCEQNLNHDAMYWYRQDPGQGLRLIYYSQIVNDFQKGDIAEGYSVSREKKESFPLTVTSAQKNPTAFYLCASSISSGRNTDTQYFGPGTRLTVL.

Note on this clone: This same CDR3 is encoded by further DNA sequences in the sample. V and J are TRBV5-1 and TRBJ2-5; no definite D call. CDR3 length equals 14 residues. V was shortened by 0 bases and J by 0 bases, with 6 bases between the two germline ends. Germline-derived CDR1 and CDR2 are SGHRS and YFSETQ. CDR3 DNA sequence: TGCGCCAGCAGCTTGGGGCAGCACCAAGAGACCCAGTACTTC. Translating it yields CASSLGQHQETQYF.